The 2 T cell receptor beta chains presented below share a single source sample, sequenced in a study of cytomegalovirus exposure and HLA in healthy donors. PCR amplification relied on 60 Vbeta primers (plus 13 Jbeta primers). Libraries were prepared by immunoSEQ multiplex PCR; TCRdb keeps only in-frame clonotypes and omits some of them. The sample includes 150,000 to 200,000 clones, 70% to 85% seen only once; the top ten take 0.075% to 0.1%. The specimen was PBMCs. The receptors were gathered from a boy aged 2 to 9 in good health and CMV-seronegative.

This clone showed up just a few times. The chain joins TRBV7-9 to TRBJ2-5; a possible D gene is TRBD1 (5 bases). Germline V gene lookup returns CDR1 SEHNR and CDR2 FQNEAQ (reference sequence). This CDR3 is 17 amino acids long. Trimming removed 2 bases at V and 1 base at J, with 17 bases between. The CDR3 is CASSLRVLQGGQETQYF. Written as DNA, the CDR3 is TGTGCCAGCAGCTTAAGGGTCCTCCAGGGTGGCCAAGAGACCCAGTACTTC. Combining the CDR3 with reference TRBV7-9 and TRBJ2-5 gives the whole variable domain DTGVSQNPRHKITKRGQNVTFRCDPISEHNRLYWYRQTLGQGPEFLTYFQNEAQLEKSRLLSDRFSAERPKGSFSTLEIQRTEQGDSAMYLCASSLRVLQGGQETQYFGPGTRLLVL.

This chain connects TRBV2 to TRBJ1-2, with 7 bases aligning to TRBD1. V shed 5 bases and J 7 bases; nucleotides not matched to a gene: 4. The CDR3 totals 12 residues. Germline lookup yields CDR1 SNHLY and CDR2 FYNNEI. Here the CDR3 reads CASSRTGAGYTF. In nucleotides, the CDR3 is TGTGCCAGCAGTAGGACAGGTGCTGGCTACACCTTC.